The 13 T cell receptor beta chains listed next were all sequenced from one sample in a study of monozygotic twins with inflammatory bowel disease. TCRdb re-called the 5' RACE reads and gives one entry per CDR3 protein, without DNA. Its table lists some 200,000 distinct CDR3 sequences. Source material: blood. The receptors shown here come from a human donor with ulcerative colitis or Crohn's disease, or a healthy co-twin of an affected twin (not recorded which).

The chain links TRBV19 to TRBJ1-3; TCRdb picks TRBD1, but there is no DNA to check that call. The CDR3 is 15 residues long. Germline V gives CDR1 LNHDA, CDR2 SQIVND (reference sequence). This CDR3 is CATKGKRSGGNTIYF.

The V call is TRBV20-1, the J call TRBJ1-4; TCRdb's D call, TRBD1, is unchecked because there is no DNA. The CDR3 totals 15 residues. The germline gives CDR1 DFQATT, CDR2 SNEGSKA (reference sequence). The chain's CDR3 is CSARVGTAINEKLFF.

This chain uses TRBV15 with TRBJ2-3. The length of the CDR3 is 13 residues. CDR1 and CDR2 from the germline V gene are LNHNV and YYDKDF (reference sequence). The CDR3 spells CATSRGNGDTQYF.

The CDR3 loop reads CASSSPSNPYEQYF. V gene TRBV13 combines with J gene TRBJ2-7. The germline V gene encodes CDR1 PRHDT and CDR2 FYEKMQ (reference sequence). The CDR3 consists of 14 residues. The full variable domain, with the rest looked up from reference TRBV13 and TRBJ2-7, is AAGVIQSPRHLIKEKRETATLKCYPIPRHDTVYWYQQGPGQDPQFLISFYEKMQSDKGSIPDRFSAQQFSDYHSELNMSSLELGDSALYFCASSSPSNPYEQYFGPGTRLTVT.

The chain couples TRBV6-6 to TRBJ1-1; the TCRdb D gene call, TRBD1, has no DNA to confirm it. Germline CDR1 is MNHNY and CDR2 is SVGAGI (reference sequence). The CDR3 spans 14 residues. The CDR3 protein is CASSYDRVHPEAFF.

This chain joins TRBV20-1 and TRBJ2-2; TCRdb's assignment of TRBD1 cannot be checked, as there is no DNA. This CDR3 contains 16 residues. Germline loops: CDR1 DFQATT, CDR2 SNEGSKA (reference sequence). The CDR3 region is CSAPKHGALNTGELFF.

V usage is TRBV5-1 and J usage is TRBJ2-2; the TCRdb call, TRBD2, lacks DNA for checking. Germline V CDR1 and CDR2: SGHRS, YFSETQ. This CDR3 is 16 amino acids long. The CDR3 is CASSSRLAGNTGELFF. The full variable domain, its missing parts supplied by reference TRBV5-1 and TRBJ2-2, is KAGVTQTPRYLIKTRGQQVTLSCSPISGHRSVSWYQQTPGQGLQFLFEYFSETQRNKGNFPGRFSGRQFSNSRSEMNVSTLELGDSALYLCASSSRLAGNTGELFFGEGSRLTVL.

The rearrangement joins TRBV5-1 to TRBJ2-1. The CDR3 is 15 amino acids. The V gene's germline CDR1 is SGHRS and CDR2 YFSETQ. CDR3 in amino acids: CASSSRQGSYNEQFF.

The chain links TRBV3-1 to TRBJ2-2; TCRdb designates TRBD2, a call that cannot be tested without DNA. The CDR3 covers 17 residues. Germline V lookup: CDR1 LGHDT, CDR2 YNNKEL (reference sequence). The CDR3 spells CASSQVWLAGPTGELFF.

The chain recombines TRBV7-9 with TRBJ1-3; absent DNA, TCRdb's TRBD1 call cannot be checked. Looked up from germline, CDR1 is SEHNR and CDR2 is FQNEAQ (reference sequence). The CDR3 is 16 amino acids. The CDR3 spells CASSPRTANSGNTIYF.

The gene calls are TRBV20-1 and TRBJ2-1; without DNA, the TCRdb call of TRBD2 cannot be checked. The CDR3 is 14 amino acids. Looked up from germline, CDR1 is DFQATT and CDR2 is SNEGSKA (reference sequence). The CDR3 region is CSARRRALYNEQFF.

The rearrangement uses TRBV10-1 and TRBJ2-5; the TCRdb D gene call, TRBD1, has no DNA to confirm it. From germline, CDR1 is WNHNN and CDR2 SYGVQD (reference sequence). This CDR3 contains 16 residues. The CDR3 here is CASSEMGQGKEETQYF.

The genes are TRBV11-2 and TRBJ1-1; the D call of TRBD1 rests on TCRdb alone, since no DNA is present to check it. The CDR3 runs 17 residues. Germline V gene lookup returns CDR1 SGHAT and CDR2 FQNNGV. The CDR3 spells CASSHPPASPKRGEAFF.